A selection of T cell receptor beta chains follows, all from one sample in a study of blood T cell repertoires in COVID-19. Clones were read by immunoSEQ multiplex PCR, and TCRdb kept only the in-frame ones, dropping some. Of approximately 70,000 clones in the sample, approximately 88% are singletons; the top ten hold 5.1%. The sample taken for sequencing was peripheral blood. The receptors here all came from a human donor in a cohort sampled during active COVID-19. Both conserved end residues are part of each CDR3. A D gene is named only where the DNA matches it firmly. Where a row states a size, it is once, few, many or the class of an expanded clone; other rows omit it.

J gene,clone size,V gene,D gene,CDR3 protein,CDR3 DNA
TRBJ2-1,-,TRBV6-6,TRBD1,CASSYGQGTYNEQFF,TGTGCCAGCAGTTATGGACAGGGCACCTACAATGAGCAGTTCTTC
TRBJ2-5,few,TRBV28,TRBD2,CASSKGTSGGVFRETQYF,TGTGCCAGCTCCAAGGGAACTAGCGGGGGGGTTTTTAGAGAGACCCAGTACTTC
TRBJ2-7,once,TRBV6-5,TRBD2,CASSPLAGSSYEQYF,TGTGCCAGCAGTCCACTAGCGGGGAGCTCCTACGAGCAGTACTTC
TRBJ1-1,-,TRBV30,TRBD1,CAWSGTGGAFF,TGTGCCTGGAGTGGGACAGGGGGCGCTTTCTTT
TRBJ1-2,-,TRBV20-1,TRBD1,CSASSPSQGSYGYTF,TGCAGTGCTAGTAGTCCCTCACAGGGGAGTTATGGCTACACCTTC
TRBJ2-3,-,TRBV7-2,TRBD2,CASSRRLAGATDTQYF,TGTGCCAGCAGCCGCCGACTAGCGGGGGCCACAGATACGCAGTATTTT
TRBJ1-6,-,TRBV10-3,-,CAISEPYSPLHF,TGTGCCATCAGTGAGCCTTATTCACCCCTCCACTTT
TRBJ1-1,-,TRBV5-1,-,CASSPSGNTEAFF,TGCGCCAGCAGCCCTTCGGGTAACACTGAAGCTTTCTTT
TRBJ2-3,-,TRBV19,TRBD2,CASTSGLAGTTDTQYF,TGTGCCAGTACCTCGGGACTAGCGGGAACGACAGATACGCAGTATTTT
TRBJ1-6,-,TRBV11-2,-,CASSLGAMVNSPLHF,TGTGCCAGCAGCTTAGGGGCTATGGTTAATTCACCCCTCCACTTT
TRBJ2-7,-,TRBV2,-,CASSEQGPTHEQYF,TGTGCCAGCAGTGAACAGGGCCCGACCCACGAGCAGTACTTC
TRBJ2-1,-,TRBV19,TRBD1,CASSIAGQVNEQFF,TGTGCCAGTAGTATAGCCGGACAGGTCAATGAGCAGTTCTTC
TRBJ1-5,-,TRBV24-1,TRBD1,CATGQGGQPQHF,TGTGCCACCGGACAGGGGGGTCAGCCCCAGCATTTT
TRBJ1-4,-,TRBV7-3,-,CASSFQEVDEKLFF,TGTGCCAGCAGCTTTCAAGAGGTGGATGAAAAACTGTTTTTT
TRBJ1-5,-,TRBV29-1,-,CSVSLGSNQPQHF,TGCAGCGTTTCGCTGGGCAGCAATCAGCCCCAGCATTTT
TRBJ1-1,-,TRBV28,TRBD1,CASSWRTGWNTEAFF,TGTGCCAGCAGTTGGAGGACAGGGTGGAACACTGAAGCTTTCTTT
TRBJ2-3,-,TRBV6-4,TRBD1,CANRDRGSTDTQYF,TGTGCCAACCGGGACAGGGGAAGCACAGATACGCAGTATTTT
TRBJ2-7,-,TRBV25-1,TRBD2,CASRPWGGKGKDEQYF,TGTGCCAGCAGGCCCTGGGGGGGGAAGGGAAAAGACGAGCAGTACTTC
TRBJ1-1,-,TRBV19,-,CASGRNSRRTEAFF,TGTGCCAGTGGAAGAAACAGCCGACGCACTGAAGCTTTCTTT
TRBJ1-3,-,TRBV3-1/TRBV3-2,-,CASSQDSSGNTIYF,TGTGCCAGCAGCCAAGACAGTTCTGGAAACACCATATATTTT
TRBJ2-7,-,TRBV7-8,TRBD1,CASSKWDRESPYEQYF,TGTGCCAGCAGCAAGTGGGACAGGGAATCCCCCTACGAGCAGTACTTC
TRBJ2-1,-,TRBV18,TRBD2,CASSPEQLAGWGEQFF,TGTGCCAGCTCACCAGAGCAGCTAGCGGGGTGGGGTGAGCAGTTCTTC
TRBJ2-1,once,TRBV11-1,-,CASSLAGLDYNEQFF,TGTGCCAGCAGCTTGGCGGGACTCGACTACAATGAGCAGTTCTTC
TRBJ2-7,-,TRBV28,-,CASSFRDSFSYEQYF,TGTGCCAGCAGTTTCCGAGACAGCTTTTCCTACGAGCAGTACTTC
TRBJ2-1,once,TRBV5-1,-,CASSPGQYSYNEQFF,TGCGCCAGCAGCCCTGGACAGTACTCCTACAATGAGCAGTTCTTC
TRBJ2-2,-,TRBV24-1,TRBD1,CATSDKQGAAGTGELFF,TGTGCCACCAGTGATAAACAGGGGGCGGCGGGCACCGGGGAGCTGTTTTTT
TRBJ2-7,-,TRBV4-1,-,CASSYLEGLSYEQYF,TGCGCCAGCAGCTATCTGGAGGGGCTCTCCTACGAGCAGTACTTC
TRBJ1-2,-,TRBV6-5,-,CASSSGRGVYGYTF,TGTGCCAGCAGTTCGGGCAGGGGCGTCTATGGCTACACCTTC
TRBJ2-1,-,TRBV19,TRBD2,CASSIGVAGGRNEQFF,TGTGCCAGTAGTATAGGGGTAGCGGGGGGGCGAAATGAGCAGTTCTTC
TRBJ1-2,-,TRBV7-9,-,CASSLGAATDYGYTF,TGTGCCAGCAGCTTAGGTGCGGCCACCGACTATGGCTACACCTTC
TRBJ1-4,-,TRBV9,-,CASSAQGLQEGEKLFF,TGTGCCAGCAGCGCCCAGGGACTCCAAGAGGGTGAAAAACTGTTTTTT
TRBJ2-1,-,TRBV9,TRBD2,CASSVASGATNEQFF,TGTGCCAGCAGCGTAGCTAGCGGGGCTACCAATGAGCAGTTCTTC
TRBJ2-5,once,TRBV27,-,CASSLSREETQYF,TGTGCCAGCAGTTTAAGCAGGGAAGAGACCCAGTACTTC
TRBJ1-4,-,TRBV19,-,CASTPWRRSEKLFF,TGTGCCAGTACCCCGTGGAGGAGGAGTGAAAAACTGTTTTTT
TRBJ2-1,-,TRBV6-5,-,CASSRGGTPEEQFF,TGTGCCAGCAGTCGAGGCGGGACCCCTGAGGAGCAGTTCTTC
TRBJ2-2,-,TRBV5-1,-,CASSLLAGISTGELFF,TGCGCCAGCAGCCTTTTGGCAGGGATAAGCACCGGGGAGCTGTTTTTT
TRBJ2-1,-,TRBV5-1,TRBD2,CASSLGTSGNEQFF,TGCGCCAGCAGCCTAGGGACTAGCGGCAATGAGCAGTTCTTC
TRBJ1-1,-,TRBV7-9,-,CASSLASVNTEAFF,TGTGCCAGCAGCTTAGCATCTGTTAACACTGAAGCTTTCTTT
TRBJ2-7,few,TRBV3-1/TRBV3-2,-,CASSRGYEQYF,TGTGCCAGCAGCCGCGGTTACGAGCAGTACTTC
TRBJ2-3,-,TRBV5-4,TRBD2,CASSPQRELTDTQYF,TGTGCCAGCAGCCCTCAGCGGGAACTCACAGATACGCAGTATTTT
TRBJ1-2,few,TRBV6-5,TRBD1,CASLWTGEAYGYTF,TGTGCCAGCTTATGGACAGGGGAGGCCTATGGCTACACCTTC
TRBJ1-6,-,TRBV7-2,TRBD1,CASSQSGQGLGSPLHF,TGTGCCAGCAGCCAATCCGGACAGGGCCTCGGATCACCCCTCCACTTT
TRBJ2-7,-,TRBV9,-,CASSVDLSSYEQYF,TGTGCCAGCAGCGTAGATCTGAGCTCCTACGAGCAGTACTTC
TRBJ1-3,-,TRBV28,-,CASSLSRVGSGNTIYF,TGTGCCAGCAGTTTAAGCAGGGTGGGCTCTGGAAACACCATATATTTT
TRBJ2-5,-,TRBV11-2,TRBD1,CASSLERGRGTQYF,TGTGCCAGCAGCTTAGAAAGGGGGCGCGGGACCCAGTACTTC
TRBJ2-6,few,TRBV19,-,CASSAQGGSGANVLTF,TGTGCCAGTAGTGCGCAGGGGGGCTCTGGGGCCAACGTCCTGACTTTC
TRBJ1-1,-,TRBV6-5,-,CASSYLQGSTEAFF,TGTGCCAGCAGTTACTTACAGGGTAGCACTGAAGCTTTCTTT
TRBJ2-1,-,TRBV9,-,CASSVPFSRNEQFF,TGTGCCAGCAGCGTACCCTTTAGCCGCAATGAGCAGTTCTTC
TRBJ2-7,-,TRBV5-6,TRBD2,CASSSLWASGGIGEQYF,TGTGCCAGCAGCTCACTATGGGCTAGCGGGGGGATTGGGGAGCAGTACTTC
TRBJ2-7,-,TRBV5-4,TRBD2,CASSLEAGESYEQYF,TGTGCCAGCAGCCTAGAAGCGGGAGAATCCTACGAGCAGTACTTC
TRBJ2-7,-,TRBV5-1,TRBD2,CASSPGTSGGFSYEQYF,TGCGCCAGCAGCCCCGGGACTAGCGGGGGTTTCTCCTACGAGCAGTACTTC
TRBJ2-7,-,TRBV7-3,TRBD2,CASSASGVGEQYF,TGTGCCAGCTCAGCGAGCGGGGTCGGCGAGCAGTACTTC
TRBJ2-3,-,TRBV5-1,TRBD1,CASSSGQNTDTQYF,TGCGCCAGCAGCTCGGGACAGAACACAGATACGCAGTATTTT
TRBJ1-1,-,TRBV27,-,CASSLSSGGWGTEAFF,TGTGCCAGCAGTTTATCGTCGGGGGGCTGGGGCACTGAAGCTTTCTTT
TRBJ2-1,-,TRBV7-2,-,CASSPDTAYNEQFF,TGTGCCAGCAGCCCTGACACCGCCTACAATGAGCAGTTCTTC
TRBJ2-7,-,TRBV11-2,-,CASSLQSYSYEQYF,TGTGCCAGCAGCTTACAATCCTACTCCTACGAGCAGTACTTC
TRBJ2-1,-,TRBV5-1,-,CASSPEGGQVGDEQFF,TGCGCCAGCAGCCCAGAAGGAGGTCAGGTGGGCGATGAGCAGTTCTTC